The clone carrying this T cell receptor (beta chain) was seen at least ten times. Germline V gene sequence: CDR1 SNHLY, CDR2 FYNNEI. The V and J ends lost 3 bases and 1 base respectively, with 10 bases between them. The CDR3 has 15 amino acids. The data belong to a study of Graves' ophthalmopathy and Graves' hyperthyroidism. Amplification of TCR beta CDR3 regions used RNA transcripts. A first-round RT-PCR used HTBI primers, followed by a second-round multiplex PCR. TCRdb re-analysed the multiplex PCR reads in MiXCR, keeping a single row per CDR3 protein. The sample shows about 740,000 distinct CDR3 sequences, roughly two fifths of them seen only once.

The J gene is TRBJ1-5, the V gene TRBV2; D perhaps matches TRBD1 (5 bases). The receptor's source is an adult man with Graves' ophthalmopathy. Material: peripheral blood. The CDR3 region has the DNA TGTGCCAGCAGTGAGTCGGGGCTCAGCAATCAGCCCCAGCATTTT. Translating gives CASSESGLSNQPQHF.